The sequence of this T cell receptor beta chain was determined in a study of identical twins. Study-level results: Cross-sectional statistical analysis was relied on for the conclusions, without the same donors being followed.

The length of the CDR3 is 14 residues. Trimming removed 3 bases at V and 0 bases at J, with 9 bases between. CDR1 and CDR2 from the germline V gene are DFQATT and SNEGSKA (reference sequence). One entry per CDR3 protein, called by TCRdb with MiXCR from the 5' RACE reads. The sample yields around 1.7 million distinct CDR3 sequences, around 33% seen once. On this clonotype itself: Its target is unknown.

The chain couples TRBV20-1 to TRBJ1-3; D is uncertain. This receptor was taken from a newborn girl in good health. Sequencing was carried out using cord blood. In nucleotides, the CDR3 is TGCAGTGCTAGTCCCAGGTCCTCTGGAAACACCATATATTTT. Translation: CSASPRSSGNTIYF.